The 32 T cell receptor beta chains in this list originate from one sample, sequenced in a study of shared clonotypes between healthy human individuals. Sequencing used immunoSEQ multiplex PCR; TCRdb keeps in-frame clones, though not all of them. This sample has 300,000 to 400,000 clones, with less than 75% found just once. What was sequenced was memory CD4+ T cells sorted from blood. Described subset: CD45RA-negative fraction. Source of these receptors: a man younger than 40 in good health.

The chain combines TRBV5-1 with TRBJ2-7; tentatively, D is TRBD2 (5 bases). The germline V and J ends were trimmed by 0 bases and 4 bases, with 8 bases remaining between them. The CDR3 loop spans 13 amino acids. The germline V gene encodes CDR1 SGHRS and CDR2 YFSETQ. The CDR3 DNA reads TGCGCCAGCAGCTTGGCCCCGGGGTACGAGCAGTACTTC. Protein: CASSLAPGYEQYF.

V gene TRBV18 combines with J gene TRBJ2-3; D might be TRBD2 (6 bases). The CDR3 is made up of 15 amino acids. Trimming cost V 3 bases and J 2 bases, with 12 bases left between them. Germline V lookup: CDR1 KGHSH, CDR2 LQKENI. The CDR3 protein is CASSPLATPTDTQYF. DNA for the CDR3: TGTGCCAGCTCACCGCTAGCGACCCCCACAGATACGCAGTATTTT. Variable domain in full (rest from reference TRBV18 and TRBJ2-3): NAGVMQNPRHLVRRRGQEARLRCSPMKGHSHVYWYRQLPEEGLKFMVYLQKENIIDESGMPKERFSAEFPKEGPSILRIQQVVRGDSAAYFCASSPLATPTDTQYFGPGTRLTVL.

The rearrangement uses TRBV9 and TRBJ2-5; 8 bases are a match to TRBD2. Germline loops: CDR1 SGDLS, CDR2 YYNGEE. CDR3 size: 16 residues. The junction had 6 bases not matched to a gene; V was cut back by 0 bases and J by 2 bases. CDR3 in amino acids: CASSVGQAGVQETQYF. CDR3 coding DNA: TGTGCCAGCAGCGTAGGGCAAGCGGGAGTACAAGAGACCCAGTACTTC.

V usage is TRBV2 and J usage is TRBJ2-1; D remains unclear. The V gene lost 6 bases and the J gene lost 5 bases, with 5 bases spanning the gap. CDR3 length: 11 residues. In germline, CDR1 is SNHLY, CDR2 FYNNEI. The CDR3 here is CASRENNEQFF. In DNA, the CDR3 is TGTGCCAGCAGGGAAAACAATGAGCAGTTCTTC.

The rearrangement links TRBV7-3 to TRBJ2-7, with a tentative D call TRBD2 (5 bases). Germline values: CDR1 SGHTA, CDR2 FQGTGA. This CDR3 comprises 13 residues. V lost 0 bases and J lost 5, with 8 bases in between. CDR3 nucleotide sequence: TGTGCCAGCAGCTTAACTAGCGTCCACGAGCAGTACTTC. Its protein product is CASSLTSVHEQYF.

The rearrangement joins TRBV13 to TRBJ2-7; 12 bases match TRBD1. Germline V gene lookup returns CDR1 PRHDT and CDR2 FYEKMQ (reference sequence). Trimming cost V 3 bases and J 7 bases; bases outside gene matches: 4. This CDR3 region has 14 residues. The DNA of the CDR3 is TGTGCCAGCAGCTTGGGACAGGGGGCGCGGGAGCAGTACTTC. Its protein product is CASSLGQGAREQYF.

The genes are TRBV7-9 and TRBJ2-1; D call uncertain. The CDR3 loop spans 13 amino acids. V gave up 5 bases and J gave up 6 bases, with 11 bases separating them. Germline V gene lookup returns CDR1 SEHNR and CDR2 FQNEAQ (reference sequence). In DNA, the CDR3 is TGTGCCAGCAGCCGCCTTTCTGGCAATGAGCAGTTCTTC. Residues: CASSRLSGNEQFF.

The V and J genes are TRBV2 and TRBJ1-2; tentative D call: TRBD1 (5 bases). Trimming stripped 7 bases from V and 6 bases from J, with 18 bases between. The CDR3 runs 14 residues. Germline V gives CDR1 SNHLY, CDR2 FYNNEI. The CDR3: CASTDSVSQDGYTF. CDR3 coding DNA: TGTGCCAGCACCGACAGTGTTAGTCAAGATGGCTACACCTTC.

The genes are TRBV9 and TRBJ2-1, with TRBD2 matching 7 bases. The CDR3 runs to 14 residues. Germline lookup yields CDR1 SGDLS and CDR2 YYNGEE. Trimming at V came to 3 bases and at J to 2 bases, leaving 2 bases not matched to a gene. Here the CDR3 reads CASSDGRPYNEQFF. For the CDR3, the DNA is TGTGCCAGCAGCGACGGGAGGCCCTACAATGAGCAGTTCTTC.

The chain carries TRBV5-1 and TRBJ2-5; 9 positions agree with TRBD1. The V segment lost 4 bases and the J segment 4 bases; nucleotides outside the gene matches: 23. Germline V gene sequence: CDR1 SGHRS, CDR2 YFSETQ. This CDR3 has 20 amino acids. CDR3 residues: CASSENPLFPGTGLGETQYF. The CDR3 bases are TGCGCCAGCAGCGAAAACCCCCTTTTTCCCGGGACAGGGTTGGGAGAGACCCAGTACTTC.

The J gene is TRBJ2-3, the V gene TRBV4-1; D remains ambiguous. V dropped 3 bases and J dropped 5 bases, with 9 bases sitting between them. The germline V gene has CDR1 MGHRA and CDR2 YSYEKL. The CDR3 is made up of 13 amino acids. The CDR3 DNA reads TGCGCCAGCAGCCAGCCCTTAATAGATACGCAGTATTTT. This encodes CASSQPLIDTQYF.

The chain is built from TRBV18 and TRBJ2-6; D uncertain. V lost 4 bases and J 0 bases, leaving 7 bases between the germline ends. CDR1 is KGHSH and CDR2 is LQKENI in the germline V gene. The CDR3 covers 15 residues. The CDR3 DNA reads TGTGCCAGCTCACTTGACATCTCTGGGGCCAACGTCCTGACTTTC. Its protein is CASSLDISGANVLTF.

V usage is TRBV6-1 and J usage is TRBJ2-3; 10 bases map to TRBD2. Trimming cost V 4 bases and J 1 base; bases outside gene matches: 11. CDR3 length: 18 amino acids. Germline assignment: CDR1 MNHNS and CDR2 SASEGT. CDR3 bases: TGTGCCAGCAGTGGGCTAGCGGGAGTGGGGGTGGGCACAGATACGCAGTATTTT. This encodes CASSGLAGVGVGTDTQYF.

This clone has more than one count but fewer than ten. The rearrangement uses TRBV7-6 and TRBJ2-3, with TRBD1 matching over 7 bases. CDR1 and CDR2 from the germline V gene are SGHVS and FNYEAQ. The junction had 10 bases not matched to a gene; V was cut back by 6 bases and J by 1 base. This CDR3 contains 16 residues. The CDR3 DNA reads as TGTGCCAGCAGTAATACACGGGACAGAGGCACAGATACGCAGTATTTT. Encoded protein: CASSNTRDRGTDTQYF.

The gene calls are TRBV7-2 and TRBJ1-2; D is possibly TRBD1 (5 bases). The germline CDR1 and CDR2 sequences are SGHTA and FQGNSA. V dropped 5 bases and J dropped 2 bases, with 21 bases sitting between them. The CDR3 is made up of 17 amino acids. The CDR3 bases are TGTGCCAGCAGCCTATCCGTGGGGGGAGGGACGAACTATGGCTACACCTTC. This codes for CASSLSVGGGTNYGYTF.

This clone was counted once. The V and J genes are TRBV20-1 and TRBJ2-7, with TRBD1 as a possible D gene (5 bases). Germline V lookup: CDR1 DFQATT, CDR2 SNEGSKA (reference sequence). The length of the CDR3 is 11 residues. V lost 5 bases to trimming and J lost 4 bases, with 9 bases between them. For the CDR3, the DNA is TGCAGTGCTTTAGGGGAATACGAGCAGTACTTC. It is translated as CSALGEYEQYF.

The V gene is TRBV6-1, the J gene TRBJ2-3; D is possibly TRBD1 (5 bases). Germline CDR1 MNHNS, CDR2 SASEGT. V was pared by 8 bases and J by 1 base, with 10 bases between. The CDR3 consists of 13 residues. The DNA for the CDR3 is TGTGCCAGCCAGGGCGTCGGCACAGATACGCAGTATTTT. This sequence encodes CASQGVGTDTQYF.

This chain joins TRBV9 and TRBJ2-1; 8 positions match TRBD2. The CDR3 runs 16 residues. J gave up 4 bases and V 2 bases, and 8 bases lay outside the gene matches. CDR1 and CDR2 from the germline V gene are SGDLS and YYNGEE. Here the CDR3 reads CASSVLTGTRYNEQFF. The CDR3 bases are TGTGCCAGCAGCGTCCTGACCGGGACTAGGTACAATGAGCAGTTCTTC.

This clone was found a few times. This chain links TRBV9 with TRBJ2-1, with 8 bases matching TRBD2. V shed 4 bases, J shed 5 bases, and the junction held 8 bases outside the gene matches. Germline CDR1 is SGDLS and CDR2 is YYNGEE. This CDR3 has 15 amino acids. The CDR3 spells CASSPSGSGNNEQFF. The DNA of the CDR3 is TGTGCCAGCAGCCCCAGCGGGAGCGGTAACAATGAGCAGTTCTTC.

Remarks on this clone: The junction departs from the called germline gene at one end, perhaps through a read error. This chain connects TRBV7-7 to TRBJ1-6; D ambiguous. CDR3 length: 13 amino acids. Germline lookup yields CDR1 SSHAT and CDR2 FNYEAQ (reference sequence). CDR3 sequence (DNA): TGTGCTAGCAGCCGGCAGCATAATTCACCCCTCCACTTT. Amino acid sequence: CASSRQHNSPLHF.

This clone has a handful of counts. This chain connects TRBV7-3 to TRBJ2-1, with 12 positions matching TRBD2. The CDR3 is made up of 15 amino acids. V lost 5 bases, J lost 5 bases, and 4 bases stayed unmatched. The germline V gene has CDR1 SGHTA and CDR2 FQGTGA. CDR3 nucleotides: TGTGCCAGCAGCAATGGACTAGCGGGAAACAATGAGCAGTTCTTC. This gives the protein CASSNGLAGNNEQFF.

The rearrangement joins TRBV10-3 to TRBJ2-1; D is unclear. The CDR3 extends over 14 amino acids. V was shortened by 4 bases and J by 3 bases, with 10 bases between the two germline ends. Germline values: CDR1 ENHRY, CDR2 SYGVKD. Here the CDR3 reads CAISGDSSYNEQFF. DNA of the CDR3: TGTGCCATCAGTGGTGACTCAAGCTACAATGAGCAGTTCTTC.

This rearrangement joins TRBV27 to TRBJ2-7; 10 bases align to TRBD1. Looked up from germline, CDR1 is MNHEY and CDR2 is SMNVEV (reference sequence). The CDR3 is made up of 15 amino acids. J was trimmed by 7 bases and V by 2 bases; bases with no gene match: 8. The CDR3, as DNA: TGTGCCAGCAGTTTAGCGGGACAGGGGAATACGGAGCAGTACTTC. Translation gives CASSLAGQGNTEQYF.

This clone was found many times. The chain recombines TRBV2 with TRBJ2-7, with D possibly matching TRBD2 (5 bases). V was trimmed by 3 bases and J by 2 bases, leaving 8 bases between them. The CDR3 totals 13 residues. Germline lookup yields CDR1 SNHLY and CDR2 FYNNEI. This CDR3 reads CASSDGGPYEQYF. The CDR3 DNA follows: TGTGCCAGCAGTGATGGCGGGCCCTACGAGCAGTACTTC.

J is TRBJ2-1 and V is TRBV5-3, with D perhaps matching TRBD2 (6 bases). TRBV5-3 is annotated as an ORF whose role is uncertain. The V end was cut by 4 bases, the J end by 2 bases, with 13 bases between. The CDR3 consists of 15 residues. CDR3 bases: TGTGCCAGAAGCCGACCGGGACTTCCCTACAATGAGCAGTTCTTC. Protein product: CARSRPGLPYNEQFF.

The chain is built from TRBV7-9 and TRBJ2-3; 7 bases align to TRBD1. CDR3 length: 13 residues. Losses at the gene ends were 5 bases for V and 5 bases for J; bases not matched to a gene: 4. Germline V gives CDR1 SEHNR, CDR2 FQNEAQ (reference sequence). The CDR3 nucleotides are TGTGCCAGCAGCCCACGGACAGGAGATACGCAGTATTTT. Its translation is CASSPRTGDTQYF.

The V call is TRBV2, the J call TRBJ2-7; D possibly corresponds to TRBD1 (7 bases). The length of the CDR3 is 14 residues. Germline loops: CDR1 SNHLY, CDR2 FYNNEI. V was clipped by 10 bases and J by 1 base, with 17 bases between them. The CDR3 nucleotides are TGTGCCATCAGGGGGGAGACAGGATCCTACGAGCAGTACTTC. Amino acids: CAIRGETGSYEQYF. Full variable domain (missing parts from reference TRBV2 and TRBJ2-7): EPEVTQTPSHQVTQMGQEVILRCVPISNHLYFYWYRQILGQKVEFLVSFYNNEISEKSEIFDDQFSVERPDGSNFTLKIRSTKLEDSAMYFCAIRGETGSYEQYFGPGTRLTVT.

The rearrangement joins TRBV11-3 to TRBJ2-1; 11 nucleotides align to TRBD2. CDR3 length equals 16 residues. V shed 5 bases and J 0 bases; nucleotides not matched to a gene: 3. Germline lookup yields CDR1 SGHNT and CDR2 YENEEA. CDR3 residues: CASSRLAGFSYNEQFF. CDR3 in DNA: TGTGCCAGCAGCCGACTAGCGGGATTCTCCTACAATGAGCAGTTCTTC.

The J gene is TRBJ2-7, the V gene TRBV19; 9 nucleotides agree with TRBD1. Germline CDR1 and CDR2: LNHDA and SQIVND (reference sequence). Trimming removed 4 bases from V and 7 bases from J; junction bases left unmatched: 2. The CDR3 runs to 12 residues. CDR3 residues: CASSRQGGEQYF. The CDR3 DNA follows: TGTGCCAGTAGTAGACAGGGGGGAGAGCAGTACTTC.

This rearrangement joins TRBV18 to TRBJ2-1, with TRBD2 as a possible D gene (5 bases). In germline, CDR1 is KGHSH, CDR2 LQKENI. The V end lost 3 bases, the J end lost 9 bases, and 21 bases lay between the germline ends. The CDR3 extends over 16 amino acids. The CDR3 region has the DNA TGTGCCAGCTCACCTCGGACCGGGGAAGGGCCAGGTGAGCAGTTCTTC. Encoded protein: CASSPRTGEGPGEQFF.

This rearrangement joins TRBV9 to TRBJ2-7, with D possibly being TRBD2 (6 bases). Germline assignment: CDR1 SGDLS and CDR2 YYNGEE. The CDR3 is made up of 15 amino acids. The V gene lost 2 bases and the J gene lost 7 bases, with 19 bases spanning the gap. CDR3 in DNA: TGTGCCAGCAGCGTCGGCGCGGGACCTCCTTTAGAGCAGTACTTC. Amino acid sequence: CASSVGAGPPLEQYF. The full variable domain, completed using reference TRBV9 and TRBJ2-7, is DSGVTQTPKHLITATGQRVTLRCSPRSGDLSVYWYQQSLDQGLQFLIQYYNGEERAKGNILERFSAQQFPDLHSELNLSSLELGDSALYFCASSVGAGPPLEQYFGPGTRLTVT.

This clone was seen a handful of times. The chain links TRBV7-9 to TRBJ2-4; 8 bases are shared with TRBD1. V shed 3 bases, J shed 7 bases, and the junction held 8 bases outside the gene matches. There are 15 residues in the CDR3. The germline V gene encodes CDR1 SEHNR and CDR2 FQNEAQ (reference sequence). CDR3 amino acids: CASSFGQGKLNIQYF. The CDR3, as DNA: TGTGCCAGCAGCTTCGGACAGGGAAAGTTGAACATTCAGTACTTC.